One sample yielded the 20 T cell receptor beta chains listed below, sequenced in a study of T cell changes during pregnancy in multiple sclerosis. Clones were sequenced by immunoSEQ multiplex PCR, and TCRdb holds only the in-frame ones, with some missing. The sample lists 40,000 to 50,000 clones, 94% occurring once. This specimen was CD4+ T cells from peripheral blood mononuclear cells, taken in the first trimester of pregnancy. These receptors were obtained from a female donor with multiple sclerosis, enrolled in a pregnancy study.

V is TRBV5-1 and J is TRBJ2-2; maybe TRBD1 (6 bases). The CDR3 consists of 16 residues. Trimming cost V 0 bases and J 3 bases, with 12 bases left between them. Looked up from germline, CDR1 is SGHRS and CDR2 is YFSETQ. CDR3 sequence (DNA): TGCGCCAGCAGCTTGGTACAGGGCCGGTACACCGGGGAGCTGTTTTTT. Its translation: CASSLVQGRYTGELFF.

This clone was seen a single time. V gene TRBV5-1 combines with J gene TRBJ2-1; TRBD2 agrees at 13 bases. The CDR3 totals 14 residues. The germline CDR1 and CDR2 sequences are SGHRS and YFSETQ. The V gene end was trimmed by 3 bases and the J gene end by 9 bases; junction bases not matched to a gene: 3. The CDR3 sequence is CASSWRLAGGEQFF. In DNA, the CDR3 is TGCGCCAGCAGCTGGAGACTAGCGGGGGGTGAGCAGTTCTTC.

The chain carries TRBV7-9 and TRBJ2-5, with 9 nucleotides matching TRBD2. Trimming took 2 bases from V and 4 from J; bases not matched to a gene: 2. This CDR3 has 14 residues. Germline V gene sequence: CDR1 SEHNR, CDR2 FQNEAQ (reference sequence). CDR3 loop: CASSLPGLAETQYF. CDR3 sequence (DNA): TGTGCCAGCAGCTTACCGGGACTAGCAGAGACCCAGTACTTC.

The V call is TRBV6-5, the J call TRBJ1-3; possibly TRBD1 for D (6 bases). V was shortened by 5 bases and J by 8 bases, with 19 bases between the two germline ends. The CDR3 spans 15 residues. Germline V CDR1 and CDR2: MNHEY, SVGAGI. DNA for the CDR3: TGTGCCAGCAGTCCGATTGCGGGGGCTGGGGACACCATATATTTT. This encodes CASSPIAGAGDTIYF.

As concerns this clone: It may be a read error: a sequence one base away is much more abundant. Additional DNA sequences in this sample encode the identical CDR3. The rearrangement joins TRBV5-1 to TRBJ1-1; 8 bases fit TRBD1. The CDR3 runs 14 residues. The V and J ends lost 4 bases and 1 base, in that order; junction bases with no gene match: 3. CDR1 is SGHRS and CDR2 is YFSETQ in the germline V gene. The CDR3 DNA reads TGCGCCAGCAGCCCTGGGACAGGGAACACTGAAGCTTTCTTT. This gives the protein CASSPGTGNTEAFF.

The chain carries TRBV4-2 and TRBJ2-7, with 8 bases lining up with TRBD2. CDR1 and CDR2 (germline): LGHNA, YNFKEQ. The CDR3 runs to 15 residues. V was pared by 3 bases and J by 0 bases, with 4 bases of the junction left unmatched. CDR3 sequence: CASSQGLGSSYEQYF. For the CDR3, the DNA is TGTGCCAGCAGCCAGGGACTAGGGAGCTCCTACGAGCAGTACTTC.

The V gene is TRBV6-5, the J gene TRBJ2-1, with 14 bases lining up with TRBD2. The ends lost 7 bases at V and 9 bases at J; junction bases unmatched: 8. The germline V gene has CDR1 MNHEY and CDR2 SVGAGI. CDR3 size: 15 residues. CDR3 sequence reads: CASTPTSGGASEQFF. CDR3 nucleotides: TGTGCCAGCACCCCGACTAGCGGGGGGGCCAGTGAGCAGTTCTTC.

The rearrangement uses TRBV5-4 and TRBJ2-1, with 8 bases aligning to TRBD2. The CDR3 contains 13 residues. The J segment lost 7 bases and the V segment lost 2 bases, leaving 2 bases of the junction unmatched. Per germline, CDR1 SGHNT and CDR2 YYREEE (reference sequence). CDR3 in DNA: TGTGCCAGCAGCTTTGCGGGGGGAAATGAGCAGTTCTTC. Residues: CASSFAGGNEQFF. Drawing the rest from reference TRBV5-4 and TRBJ2-1, the complete variable domain is ETGVTQSPTHLIKTRGQQVTLRCSSQSGHNTVSWYQQALGQGPQFIFQYYREEENGRGNFPPRFSGLQFPNYSSELNVNALELDDSALYLCASSFAGGNEQFFGPGTRLTVL.

V gene TRBV5-1 combines with J gene TRBJ2-3; D possibly corresponds to TRBD2 (6 bases). CDR3 length: 15 residues. With 3 bases removed from V and 0 bases from J, the gap between germline ends came to 11 bases. CDR1 and CDR2 (germline): SGHRS, YFSETQ. This CDR3 reads CASSWDWHSTDTQYF. The CDR3 DNA sequence: TGCGCCAGCAGCTGGGACTGGCATAGCACAGATACGCAGTATTTT. Drawing the rest from reference TRBV5-1 and TRBJ2-3, the complete variable domain is KAGVTQTPRYLIKTRGQQVTLSCSPISGHRSVSWYQQTPGQGLQFLFEYFSETQRNKGNFPGRFSGRQFSNSRSEMNVSTLELGDSALYLCASSWDWHSTDTQYFGPGTRLTVL.

This sequence joins TRBV6-1 and TRBJ1-5; perhaps TRBD1 as D (6 bases). V was trimmed by 6 bases and J by 3 bases, leaving 12 bases between them. CDR1 MNHNS and CDR2 SASEGT come from the germline V gene. This CDR3 contains 14 residues. CDR3 sequence (DNA): TGTGCCAGCAGCCCTACAGGGAACAATCAGCCCCAGCATTTT. This gives the protein CASSPTGNNQPQHF.

V gene TRBV5-4 combines with J gene TRBJ2-5, with D perhaps matching TRBD2 (7 bases). This CDR3 contains 16 residues. The V gene's germline CDR1 is SGHNT and CDR2 YYREEE (reference sequence). Trimming stripped 1 base from V and 0 bases from J, with 13 bases between. The CDR3 is CASSLIGGRDQETQYF. CDR3 nucleotides: TGTGCCAGCAGCTTGATAGGGGGGAGGGACCAAGAGACCCAGTACTTC.

The chain combines TRBV6-5 with TRBJ2-1, with TRBD2 matching over 13 bases. The CDR3 sequence is 16 residues long. V lost 2 bases, J lost 9 bases, and 7 bases stayed unmatched. Germline assignment: CDR1 MNHEY and CDR2 SVGAGI. The DNA of the CDR3 is TGTGCCAGCAGTTACAAACTAGCGGGGGGGTACGGTGAGCAGTTCTTC. Encoded protein: CASSYKLAGGYGEQFF.

The J gene is TRBJ1-3, the V gene TRBV29-1; a weak D match, TRBD1 (5 bases). The CDR3 runs 15 residues. CDR1 and CDR2 (germline): SQVTM, ANQGSEA. V was trimmed by 3 bases and J by 0 bases, leaving 12 bases between them. The CDR3 sequence is CSVETGLSSGNTIYF. The DNA for the CDR3 is TGCAGCGTTGAGACGGGACTGAGCTCTGGAAACACCATATATTTT.

The rearrangement uses TRBV25-1 and TRBJ2-2; D perhaps matches TRBD1 (5 bases). This CDR3 is 15 amino acids long. The V end lost 5 bases, the J end lost 8 bases, and 18 bases lay between the germline ends. CDR1 is MGHDK, CDR2 SYGVNS, per germline. The CDR3 loop reads CASSPGAVGAGELFF. The CDR3 nucleotides are TGTGCCAGCAGTCCTGGGGCAGTTGGAGCGGGGGAGCTGTTTTTT.

A word on this clone: At one boundary the junction diverges from the germline segment, which might be a read error. This sequence joins TRBV7-7 and TRBJ2-2; 7 bases agree with TRBD2. The CDR3 is 17 amino acids. Germline CDR1 reads SSHAT; CDR2 reads FNYEAQ (reference sequence). CDR3 loop: CASSLHGLGGLPGELFF. The CDR3 nucleotides are TGTGCTAGCAGCTTACACGGACTAGGAGGGTTGCCCGGGGAGCTGTTTTTT.

The chain joins TRBV7-9 to TRBJ2-7, with 8 positions matching TRBD2. V gave up 3 bases and J gave up 1 base; unmatched junction bases: 2. This CDR3 is 14 amino acids long. Germline assignment: CDR1 SEHNR and CDR2 FQNEAQ (reference sequence). The CDR3 DNA reads TGTGCCAGCAGCTTCGGGGGGGCATCCTACGAGCAGTACTTC. Amino acid sequence: CASSFGGASYEQYF.

Written as DNA, the CDR3 is TGTGCCAGCAGTTGGGGGACAGGGGCCGGAGAGACCCAGTACTTC. It codes for CASSWGTGAGETQYF. This chain uses TRBV6-1 with TRBJ2-5; 10 positions match TRBD1. Germline CDR1 reads MNHNS; CDR2 reads SASEGT. J was trimmed by 4 bases and V by 5 bases; bases with no gene match: 7. The CDR3 has 15 amino acids.

CDR3 in amino acids: CASSTDNSEQYF. As DNA, the CDR3 is TGTGCCAGCAGTACCGACAATAGTGAGCAGTACTTC. This sequence joins TRBV2 and TRBJ2-7; no clear D gene. The V end was cut by 5 bases, the J end by 7 bases, with 12 bases between. The CDR3 runs 12 residues. Germline V gives CDR1 SNHLY, CDR2 FYNNEI.

The CDR3 region has the DNA TGCGCCAGCAATTTACAGGGGCAAGAGACCCAGTACTTC. Translating it yields CASNLQGQETQYF. The chain has TRBV5-1 and TRBJ2-5, with TRBD1 matching over 7 bases. The length of the CDR3 is 13 residues. Trimming removed 6 bases from V and 2 bases from J; junction bases left unmatched: 4. Germline loops: CDR1 SGHRS, CDR2 YFSETQ.

V and J are TRBV5-1 and TRBJ1-4, with 7 bases identical to TRBD1. Germline V lookup: CDR1 SGHRS, CDR2 YFSETQ. The CDR3 is made up of 16 amino acids. With V trimmed by 4 bases and J by 0 bases, 6 bases remained unmatched. The CDR3 region is CASSPRDSPTNEKLFF. The DNA for the CDR3 is TGCGCCAGCAGCCCCCGGGACAGTCCAACTAATGAAAAACTGTTTTTT.